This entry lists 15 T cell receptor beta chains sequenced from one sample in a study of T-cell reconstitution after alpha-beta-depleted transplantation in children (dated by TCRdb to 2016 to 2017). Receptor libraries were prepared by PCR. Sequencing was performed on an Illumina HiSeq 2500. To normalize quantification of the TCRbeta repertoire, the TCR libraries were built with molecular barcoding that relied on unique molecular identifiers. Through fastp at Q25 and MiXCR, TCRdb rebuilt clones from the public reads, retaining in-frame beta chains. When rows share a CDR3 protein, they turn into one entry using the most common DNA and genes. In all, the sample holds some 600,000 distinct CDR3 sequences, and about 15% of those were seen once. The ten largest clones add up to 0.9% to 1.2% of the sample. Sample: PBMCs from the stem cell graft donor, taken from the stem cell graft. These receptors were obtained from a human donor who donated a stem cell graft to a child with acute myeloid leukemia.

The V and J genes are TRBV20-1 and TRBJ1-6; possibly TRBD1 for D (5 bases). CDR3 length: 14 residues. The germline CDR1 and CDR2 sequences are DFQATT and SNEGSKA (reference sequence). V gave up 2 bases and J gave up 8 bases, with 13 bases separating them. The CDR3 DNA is TGCAGTGCTAGATCCGGGACGGGGGATTCACCCCTCCACTTT. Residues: CSARSGTGDSPLHF.

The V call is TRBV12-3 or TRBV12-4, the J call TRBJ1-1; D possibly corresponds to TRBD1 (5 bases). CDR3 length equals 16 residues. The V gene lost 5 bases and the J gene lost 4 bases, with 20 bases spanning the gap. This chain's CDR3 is CASSPRAVRGTTEAFF. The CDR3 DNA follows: TGTGCCAGCAGTCCCAGGGCGGTGAGGGGTACCACTGAAGCTTTCTTT.

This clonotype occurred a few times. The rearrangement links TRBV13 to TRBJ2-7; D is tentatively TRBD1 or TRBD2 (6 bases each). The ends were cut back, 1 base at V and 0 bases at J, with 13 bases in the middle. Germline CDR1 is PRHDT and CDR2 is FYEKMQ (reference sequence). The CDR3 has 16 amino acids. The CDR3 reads CASSLAGAPFSYEQYF. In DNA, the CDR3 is TGTGCCAGCAGCTTAGCGGGGGCCCCCTTCTCCTACGAGCAGTACTTC.

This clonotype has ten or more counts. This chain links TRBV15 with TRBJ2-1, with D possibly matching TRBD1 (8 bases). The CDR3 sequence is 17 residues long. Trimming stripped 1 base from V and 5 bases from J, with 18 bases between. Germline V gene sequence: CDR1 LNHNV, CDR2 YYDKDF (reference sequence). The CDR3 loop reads CATSRGGGGQGDNEQFF. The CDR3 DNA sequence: TGTGCCACCAGCAGAGGGGGGGGAGGACAGGGTGACAATGAGCAGTTCTTC. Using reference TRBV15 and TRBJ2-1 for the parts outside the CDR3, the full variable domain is DAMVIQNPRYQVTQFGKPVTLSCSQTLNHNVMYWYQQKSSQAPKLLFHYYDKDFNNEADTPDNFQSRRPNTSFCFLDIRSPGLGDTAMYLCATSRGGGGQGDNEQFFGPGTRLTVL.

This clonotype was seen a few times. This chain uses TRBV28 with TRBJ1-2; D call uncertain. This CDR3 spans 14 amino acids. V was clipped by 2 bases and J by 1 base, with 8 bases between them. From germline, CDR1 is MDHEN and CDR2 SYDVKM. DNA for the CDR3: TGTGCCAGCAGTTTAATTCCCATTAACTATGGCTACACCTTC. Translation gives CASSLIPINYGYTF.

In DNA, the CDR3 is TGCGCCAGCAGCCCGACAGGGGTCTCCTACAATGAGCAGTTCTTC. Residues: CASSPTGVSYNEQFF. This chain joins TRBV5-1 and TRBJ2-1; 8 bases align to TRBD1. V dropped 4 bases and J dropped 0; count of bases not matched to a gene: 3. The germline CDR1 and CDR2 sequences are SGHRS and YFSETQ. CDR3 size: 15 residues.

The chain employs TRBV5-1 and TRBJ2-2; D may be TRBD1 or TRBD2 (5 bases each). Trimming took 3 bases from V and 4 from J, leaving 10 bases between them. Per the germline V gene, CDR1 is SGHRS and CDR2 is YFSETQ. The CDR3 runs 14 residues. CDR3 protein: CASSWGSATGELFF. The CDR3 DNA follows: TGCGCCAGCAGCTGGGGGTCGGCCACCGGGGAGCTGTTTTTT.

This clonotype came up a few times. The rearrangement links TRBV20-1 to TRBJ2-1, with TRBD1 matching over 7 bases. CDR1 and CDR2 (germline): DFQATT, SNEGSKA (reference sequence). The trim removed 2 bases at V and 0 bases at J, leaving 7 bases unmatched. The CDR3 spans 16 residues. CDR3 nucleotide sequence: TGCAGTGCTAGACCCCCGTCAGGGGGCTCCTACAATGAGCAGTTCTTC. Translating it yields CSARPPSGGSYNEQFF.

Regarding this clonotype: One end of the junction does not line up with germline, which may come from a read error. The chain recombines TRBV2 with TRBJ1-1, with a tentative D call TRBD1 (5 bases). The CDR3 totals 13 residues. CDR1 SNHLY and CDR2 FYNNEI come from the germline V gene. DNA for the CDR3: TGTGCCAGCAGTGTCCGACAAACAGGCGAAGGTTTCTTT. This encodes CASSVRQTGEGFF.

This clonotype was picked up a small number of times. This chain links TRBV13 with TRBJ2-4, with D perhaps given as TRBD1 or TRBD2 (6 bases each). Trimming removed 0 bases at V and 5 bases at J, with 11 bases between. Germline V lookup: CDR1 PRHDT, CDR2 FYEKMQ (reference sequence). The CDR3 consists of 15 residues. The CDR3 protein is CASSLGQGGENIQYF. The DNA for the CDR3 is TGTGCCAGCAGCTTAGGACAGGGAGGCGAAAACATTCAGTACTTC.

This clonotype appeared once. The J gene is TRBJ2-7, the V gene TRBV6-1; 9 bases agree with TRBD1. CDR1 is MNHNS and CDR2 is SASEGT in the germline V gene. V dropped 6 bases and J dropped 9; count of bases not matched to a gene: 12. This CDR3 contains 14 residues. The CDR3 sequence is CASRRDRDAAGQYF. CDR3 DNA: TGTGCCAGCAGGCGGGACAGGGATGCAGCGGGGCAGTACTTC.

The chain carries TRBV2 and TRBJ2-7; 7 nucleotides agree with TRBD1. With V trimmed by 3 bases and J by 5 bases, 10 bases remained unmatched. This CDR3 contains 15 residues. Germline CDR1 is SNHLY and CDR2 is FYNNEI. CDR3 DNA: TGTGCCAGCAGTGAGGACAGGTCCCTGGGAGACGAGCAGTACGTC. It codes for CASSEDRSLGDEQYV.

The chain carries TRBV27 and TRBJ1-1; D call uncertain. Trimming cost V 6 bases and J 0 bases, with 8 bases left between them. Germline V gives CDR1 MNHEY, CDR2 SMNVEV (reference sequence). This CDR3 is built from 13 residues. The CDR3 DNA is TGTGCCAGCAGATTAAGCCTGAACACTGAAGCTTTCTTT. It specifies CASRLSLNTEAFF.

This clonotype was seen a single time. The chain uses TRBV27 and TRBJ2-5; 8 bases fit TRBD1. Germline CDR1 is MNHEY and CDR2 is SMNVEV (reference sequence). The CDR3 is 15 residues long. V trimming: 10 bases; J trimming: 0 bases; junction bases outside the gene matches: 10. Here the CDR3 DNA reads TGTGCCACCTCTCCGGGACAGGCCTACCAAGAGACCCAGTACTTC. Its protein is CATSPGQAYQETQYF.

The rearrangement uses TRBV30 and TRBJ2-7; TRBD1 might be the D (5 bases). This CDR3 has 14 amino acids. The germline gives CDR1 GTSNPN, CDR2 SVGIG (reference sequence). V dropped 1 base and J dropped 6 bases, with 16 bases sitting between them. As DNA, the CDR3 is TGTGCCTGGAGTGAGGGGCCGCTTTTTACCGAGCAGTACTTC. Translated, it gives CAWSEGPLFTEQYF.